The clone carrying this TCR beta chain was counted at least ten times. Its antigen is still unknown. Template material for amplifying TCR beta CDR3 regions consisted of RNA transcripts. The HTBI primer set served for first-round RT-PCR of the TCR CDR3. Each CDR3 protein is one row after TCRdb ran MiXCR on the multiplex PCR reads. The sample consists of fewer than 750,000 distinct CDR3 sequences, more than 45% of them appearing once. This sample stems from a study of T cells in Graves' hyperthyroidism and ophthalmopathy. Regarding the study as a whole: In the blood, most expanded thyroid clonotypes above 0.001 appeared as well.

These patients, aged 18 to 65, had recently diagnosed hyperthyroidism lasting under 2 months. This CDR3 is built from 14 residues. Germline V gives CDR1 DFQATT, CDR2 SNEGSKA (reference sequence). Unmatched junction bases numbered 7, after V lost 3 bases and J lost 3 bases. V is TRBV20-1 and J is TRBJ2-5; 7 bases align to TRBD2. The clonotype originates from a woman younger than 30 with Graves' hyperthyroidism. The material sequenced was peripheral blood or thyroid tissue (not recorded which). CDR3 amino acids: CSASGGRVEETQYF. The CDR3 nucleotides are TGCAGTGCTAGCGGCGGGAGAGTGGAAGAGACCCAGTACTTC.